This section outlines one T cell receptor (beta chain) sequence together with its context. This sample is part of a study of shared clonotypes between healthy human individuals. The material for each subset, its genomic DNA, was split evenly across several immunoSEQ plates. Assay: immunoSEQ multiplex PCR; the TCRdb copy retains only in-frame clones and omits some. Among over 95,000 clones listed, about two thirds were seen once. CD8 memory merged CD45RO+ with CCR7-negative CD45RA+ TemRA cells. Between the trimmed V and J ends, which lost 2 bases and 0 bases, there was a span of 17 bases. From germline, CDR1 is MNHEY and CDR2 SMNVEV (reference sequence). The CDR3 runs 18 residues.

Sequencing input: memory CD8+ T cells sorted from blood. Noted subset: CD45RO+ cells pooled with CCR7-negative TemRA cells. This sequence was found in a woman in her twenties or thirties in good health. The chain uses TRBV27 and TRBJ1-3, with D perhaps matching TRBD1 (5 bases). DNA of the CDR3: TGTGCCAGCAGTTTAAGGTGGAGGGGAACTTACTCTGGAAACACCATATATTTT. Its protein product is CASSLRWRGTYSGNTIYF.